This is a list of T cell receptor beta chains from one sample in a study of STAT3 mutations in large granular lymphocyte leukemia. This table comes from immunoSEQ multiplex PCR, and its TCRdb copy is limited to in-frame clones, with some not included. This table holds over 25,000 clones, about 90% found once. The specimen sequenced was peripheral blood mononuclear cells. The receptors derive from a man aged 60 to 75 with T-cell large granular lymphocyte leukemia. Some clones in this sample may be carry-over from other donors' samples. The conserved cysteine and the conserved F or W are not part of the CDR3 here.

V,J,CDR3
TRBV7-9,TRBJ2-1,ASSPPGTRNNEQF
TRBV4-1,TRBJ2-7,ASSQVLGRDSYEQY
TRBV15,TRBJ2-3,ATSRSLRGDTQY
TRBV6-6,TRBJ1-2,ASSPLRTGNYGYT
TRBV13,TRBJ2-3,ASSSRRGQGGLTQY
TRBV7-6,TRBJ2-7,ASSHDRGRGEQY
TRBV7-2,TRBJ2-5,ASSGGGKTQY
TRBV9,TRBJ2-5,ASSVAGTPLSQETQY
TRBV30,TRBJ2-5,AWSVLGGTTETQY
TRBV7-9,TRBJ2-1,ASSLSSDEQF
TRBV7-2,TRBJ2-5,ASSSGTPQETQY
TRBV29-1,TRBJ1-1,SVDHSLAEAF
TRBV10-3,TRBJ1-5,AIRGQSNQPQH
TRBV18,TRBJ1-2,ASSPTGGGDYGYT
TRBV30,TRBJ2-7,AWSAGVEQY
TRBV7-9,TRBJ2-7,ASSPVKLAGPYEQY
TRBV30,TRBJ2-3,AWSVRVLPRGWTDTQY
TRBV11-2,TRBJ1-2,ASSSRLGGDGYT
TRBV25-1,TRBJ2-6,ASSDGGSGANVLT
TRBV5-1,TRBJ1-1,ASSFQGAGTEAF
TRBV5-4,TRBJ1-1,ASSSRGPMNTEAF
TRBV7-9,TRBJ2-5,ASSWGGGLETQY
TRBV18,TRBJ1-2,ASSPLLDRDYGYT
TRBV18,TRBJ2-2,ASSPGGGTGELF